Listed below are T cell receptor beta chains from one sample, sequenced in a study of T-cell memory formation after mild COVID-19. MiXCR was run by TCRdb on the 5' RACE reads, yielding one entry per CDR3 protein. The sample shows around 300,000 distinct CDR3 sequences, roughly 13% of them seen only once. The sample was PBMCs or a T cell subset sorted from them (not recorded which). These TCRs come from a man aged 18 to 35 who had mild COVID-19 (a few samples of this study predate the infection). Cell type and time point are not known. Each CDR3 is given with its conserved first and last residue. A D gene is named only where the DNA matches it firmly. Size is stated for part of the rows, as once, few or many counts, or as a class when the clone is expanded.

v_gene	d_gene	abundance	j_gene	CDR3aa	CDR3nt
TRBV12-3/TRBV12-4	-	-	TRBJ2-7	CASTSHWAEQYF	TGTGCCAGCACCTCACACTGGGCGGAGCAGTACTTC
TRBV4-1	-	-	TRBJ1-1	CASSQDGYTEAFF	TGCGCCAGCAGCCAAGATGGGTATACTGAAGCTTTCTTT
TRBV18	-	few	TRBJ2-5	CASSPGAEETQYF	TGTGCCAGCTCACCGGGGGCCGAAGAGACCCAGTACTTC
TRBV11-2	-	many	TRBJ2-3	CASTVDMAGGVDTQYF	TGTGCCAGCACCGTAGATATGGCGGGTGGGGTGGATACGCAGTATTTT
TRBV9	-	-	TRBJ1-6	CASSDGKGYSPLHF	TGTGCCAGCAGCGACGGAAAGGGGTATTCACCCCTCCACTTT
TRBV5-1	TRBD2	-	TRBJ2-1	CASSFRDYSYNEQFF	TGCGCCAGCAGCTTTCGGGACTACTCCTACAATGAGCAGTTCTTC
TRBV20-1	TRBD1	-	TRBJ2-7	CSARDEVDRGTYEQYF	TGCAGTGCTAGAGATGAGGTGGACAGGGGCACCTACGAGCAGTACTTC
TRBV10-2	-	few	TRBJ1-1	CASSAGNTEAFF	TGCGCCAGCAGTGCAGGGAACACTGAAGCTTTCTTT
TRBV5-1	-	few	TRBJ2-7	CASEGMGREQYF	TGCGCCAGCGAAGGGATGGGCCGCGAGCAGTACTTC
TRBV6-5	-	few	TRBJ1-1	CASSRGRGDLNTEAFF	TGTGCCAGCAGTAGGGGACGCGGGGATCTGAACACTGAAGCTTTCTTT
TRBV7-2	-	-	TRBJ1-4	CASSRTLLNEKLFF	TGTGCCAGCAGCAGAACCTTACTTAATGAAAAACTGTTTTTT
TRBV2	-	-	TRBJ2-3	CASSATRDTQYF	TGTGCCAGCAGTGCCACTCGGGATACGCAGTATTTT
TRBV7-9	TRBD1	-	TRBJ2-2	CASRPGTEYTGELFF	TGTGCCAGCAGACCCGGGACAGAGTACACCGGGGAGCTGTTTTTT
TRBV15	-	-	TRBJ2-3	CATSRVGVADTQYF	TGTGCCACCAGCAGAGTCGGTGTGGCAGATACGCAGTATTTT
TRBV3-1	TRBD2	few	TRBJ2-1	CASSSETSGAYNEQFF	TGTGCCAGCAGCTCCGAGACTAGCGGGGCCTACAATGAGCAGTTCTTC
TRBV12-3/TRBV12-4	-	many	TRBJ1-5	CASHPGYSNQPQHF	TGTGCCAGCCATCCCGGTTATAGCAATCAGCCCCAGCATTTT
TRBV12-3/TRBV12-4	-	few	TRBJ1-2	CASSPGHYGYTF	TGTGCCAGCAGTCCGGGACACTATGGCTACACCTTC
TRBV5-5	TRBD1	-	TRBJ1-1	CASSPRPRQGGDNTEAFF	TGTGCCAGCAGCCCTCGGCCTCGACAGGGGGGGGACAACACTGAAGCTTTCTTT
TRBV9	TRBD1	many	TRBJ1-5	CASSSGQSNQPQHF	TGTGCCAGCAGCTCGGGACAGAGCAATCAGCCCCAGCATTTT
TRBV5-1	-	few	TRBJ1-1	CASSFMGDTEAFF	TGCGCCAGCAGCTTTATGGGCGACACTGAAGCTTTCTTT
TRBV2	-	-	TRBJ1-5	CASGTEGNQPQHF	TGTGCCAGCGGGACTGAGGGCAATCAGCCCCAGCATTTT
TRBV7-6	-	many	TRBJ2-2	CASSLQGLNTGELFF	TGTGCCAGCAGCTTACAGGGGCTCAACACCGGGGAGCTGTTTTTT
TRBV20-1	TRBD2	few	TRBJ2-3	CSAGRAGQGTDTQYF	TGCAGTGCGGGGAGGGCGGGCCAGGGCACAGATACGCAGTATTTT
TRBV4-2	TRBD1	few	TRBJ1-3	CASSQDRGTGNTIYF	TGTGCCAGCAGCCAAGACAGGGGGACTGGAAACACCATATATTTT
TRBV4-2	-	-	TRBJ2-3	CASSQDVEHSSTDTQYF	TGTGCCAGCAGCCAAGATGTGGAGCACTCTAGCACAGATACGCAGTATTTT
TRBV6-2/TRBV6-3	-	-	TRBJ2-6	CASRTPVSGAGANVLTF	TGTGCCAGCAGGACCCCAGTTTCTGGGGCTGGGGCCAACGTCCTGACTTTC
TRBV24-1	TRBD1	-	TRBJ2-3	CATSDLRDRGTDTQYF	TGTGCCACCAGTGATTTGCGAGACAGGGGAACAGATACGCAGTATTTT
TRBV11-2	-	-	TRBJ2-2	CASSSLIAGRTGELFF	TGTGCCAGCAGCTCCCTTATTGCGGGGAGGACCGGGGAGCTGTTTTTT
TRBV5-1	TRBD1	-	TRBJ2-1	CASSYTGGWYNEQFF	TGCGCCAGCAGCTACACAGGGGGCTGGTACAATGAGCAGTTCTTC
TRBV6-5	-	many	TRBJ1-3	CASAPLPGSSGNTIYF	TGTGCCAGCGCCCCCCTCCCAGGGTCCTCTGGAAACACCATATATTTT
TRBV6-1	-	few	TRBJ2-5	CASGRHLQETQYF	TGTGCCAGCGGGAGACACCTCCAAGAGACCCAGTACTTC
TRBV6-2/TRBV6-3	-	few	TRBJ1-2	CASNDNYGYTF	TGTGCCAGCAACGATAACTATGGCTACACCTTC
TRBV7-9	-	-	TRBJ1-3	CASSLGLLSSGNTIYF	TGTGCCAGCAGCTTAGGACTCCTTAGCTCTGGAAACACCATATATTTT
TRBV9	-	few	TRBJ2-3	CASSVVGVPADTQYF	TGTGCCAGCAGCGTAGTAGGGGTTCCCGCAGATACGCAGTATTTT
TRBV4-1	-	few	TRBJ2-7	CASRSRVSSYEQYF	TGCGCCAGCAGAAGCAGGGTTTCTTCCTACGAGCAGTACTTC
TRBV5-1	TRBD1	many	TRBJ2-2	CASSSTGTGYTGELFF	TGCGCCAGCAGCTCCACCGGGACAGGGTACACCGGGGAGCTGTTTTTT
TRBV24-1	-	-	TRBJ2-3	CATSDSVDTQYF	TGTGCCACCAGTGATTCGGTAGATACGCAGTATTTT
TRBV7-2	TRBD1	few	TRBJ2-7	CASSRGQGLSYEQYF	TGTGCCAGCAGCCGTGGACAGGGGCTATCCTACGAGCAGTACTTC
TRBV20-1	-	-	TRBJ1-5	CSARVRGTNNQPQHF	TGCAGTGCTAGAGTGAGGGGAACGAATAATCAGCCCCAGCATTTT
TRBV5-1	-	few	TRBJ1-1	CASSLVPGDTEAFF	TGCGCCAGCAGCTTGGTTCCGGGGGACACTGAAGCTTTCTTT
TRBV10-3	TRBD2	many	TRBJ2-3	CATRGGGTDTQYF	TGTGCCACCCGGGGGGGTGGCACAGATACGCAGTATTTT
TRBV27	-	-	TRBJ2-5	CASSETPVRETQYF	TGTGCCAGCAGTGAAACCCCGGTTCGCGAGACCCAGTACTTC
TRBV4-1	TRBD2	-	TRBJ2-3	CASSQGFGGGNTDTQYF	TGCGCCAGCAGCCAAGGATTCGGCGGGGGGAACACAGATACGCAGTATTTT
TRBV7-2	-	many	TRBJ2-1	CASSPRLRQFF	TGTGCCAGCAGCCCTCGATTGAGGCAGTTCTTC
TRBV6-6	TRBD1	once	TRBJ1-5	CASSYHKGTGGNQPQHF	TGTGCCAGCAGTTACCATAAAGGGACAGGGGGTAATCAGCCCCAGCATTTT
TRBV11-1	-	few	TRBJ2-3	CASSTLEAGVFTDTQYF	TGTGCCAGCAGCACCTTGGAGGCAGGCGTTTTTACAGATACGCAGTATTTT
TRBV20-1	TRBD1	-	TRBJ2-3	CSALPRDRDTDTQYF	TGCAGTGCTCTCCCCCGGGACAGGGACACAGATACGCAGTATTTT
TRBV5-1	-	-	TRBJ2-3	CASSPDTLTDTQYF	TGCGCCAGCAGTCCGGACACGCTCACAGATACGCAGTATTTT
TRBV7-9	-	-	TRBJ1-1	CASSHNGRGTEAFF	TGTGCCAGCAGCCACAATGGTAGGGGGACTGAAGCTTTCTTT
TRBV4-3	TRBD2	-	TRBJ2-3	CASSQDLIRGEDTQYF	TGCGCCAGCAGCCAAGATCTGATCCGGGGGGAGGATACGCAGTATTTT
TRBV29-1	-	few	TRBJ2-1	CSVDYGNNEQFF	TGCAGCGTTGATTACGGGAACAATGAGCAGTTCTTC
TRBV28	TRBD1	few	TRBJ2-1	CASSPNDRDNEQFF	TGTGCCAGCAGCCCTAACGACAGGGACAATGAGCAGTTCTTC
TRBV10-3	TRBD1	-	TRBJ1-1	CAISEGGTGAFF	TGTGCCATCAGTGAGGGGGGGACAGGGGCTTTCTTT
TRBV4-2	-	few	TRBJ1-3	CASSQDKGPGNTIYF	TGTGCCAGCAGCCAAGATAAGGGACCTGGAAACACCATATATTTT